This T cell receptor (beta chain) was recorded in a study of CD8 T cells in Susac syndrome. Study-wide results and caveats: The TCR sequencing and HLA analysis in the study involved a relatively small number of individuals, as the study acknowledged.

Peripheral blood CD8+ and CD4+ T cells were profiled by TCR beta sequencing. Negative isolation was applied to CD8+ and CD4+ T cells, and FACS enrichment was applied to TEMRA cells. This CDR3 spans 15 amino acids. CDR1 is DFQATT and CDR2 is SNEGSKA in the germline V gene (reference sequence). V was cut by 7 bases and J by 0 bases, with 17 bases left in between. When the RNA was reverse transcribed, random hexamers were used with an input of about 0.5 to 1 ug. The TCR beta CDR3 was amplified by immunoSEQ multiplex PCR across 54 Vbeta, 13 Jbeta. MiXCR, run by TCRdb on the immunoSEQ multiplex PCR reads, gives a single entry per CDR3 protein. The sample includes over 200,000 distinct CDR3 sequences, 95% of them seen just once. A note on this clonotype: The antigen is unknown.

This TCR derives from a human donor with multiple sclerosis. The rearrangement uses TRBV20-1 and TRBJ2-3; D remains unclear. Sequencing was carried out using CD4+ T cells from PBMCs. CDR3 residues: CSVDPLGPSTDTQYF. The CDR3 nucleotides are TGCAGTGTCGATCCACTTGGGCCTAGCACAGATACGCAGTATTTT.